A selection of T cell receptor beta chains follows, all from one sample in a study of T cell responses to AZD1222 COVID-19 vaccine. Generated by immunoSEQ multiplex PCR, the TCRdb table keeps only in-frame clones and is missing some. The sample carries about 100,000 clones, less than 90% recorded once. This material consisted of peripheral blood, taken on day 0 of AZD1222 vaccination. These receptors came from an adult in good health. CDR3s include the opening cysteine and the closing phenylalanine or tryptophan. Each record gives: CDR3 protein, CDR3 DNA, clone size, J gene, V gene, D gene. A D gene is named only where the DNA matches it firmly. Where a row states a size, it is once, few, many or the class of an expanded clone; other rows omit it.

cdr3_aa: CASSFYSQNTEAFF
cdr3_nt: TGTGCCAGCAGCTTCTACAGCCAGAACACTGAAGCTTTCTTT
clone_size: NA
j_call: TRBJ1-1
v_call: TRBV5-5
d_call: NA

cdr3_aa: CASSQEGRAEKLFF
cdr3_nt: TGTGCCAGCAGCCAAGAGGGCAGGGCTGAAAAACTGTTTTTT
clone_size: NA
j_call: TRBJ1-4
v_call: TRBV3-1/TRBV3-2
d_call: NA

cdr3_aa: CASSLAAGLSYNYGYTF
cdr3_nt: TGCGCCAGCAGCTTGGCGGCAGGGTTGAGCTATAACTATGGCTACACCTTC
clone_size: NA
j_call: TRBJ1-2
v_call: TRBV5-1
d_call: NA

cdr3_aa: CASSYTTGYTEAFF
cdr3_nt: TGTGCCAGCAGTTACACGACAGGTTATACTGAAGCTTTCTTT
clone_size: NA
j_call: TRBJ1-1
v_call: TRBV27
d_call: NA

cdr3_aa: CASSFSGTPPYEQYF
cdr3_nt: TGTGCCAGCAGCTTCTCAGGGACGCCTCCCTACGAGCAGTACTTC
clone_size: NA
j_call: TRBJ2-7
v_call: TRBV7-2
d_call: NA

cdr3_aa: CASSSGQGEIEKLFF
cdr3_nt: TGCGCCAGCAGCAGTGGACAGGGGGAAATTGAAAAACTGTTTTTT
clone_size: once
j_call: TRBJ1-4
v_call: TRBV5-1
d_call: TRBD1

cdr3_aa: CASSPGRGRVFGGYTF
cdr3_nt: TGCGCCAGCAGCCCAGGGCGGGGCAGGGTTTTTGGTGGCTACACCTTC
clone_size: NA
j_call: TRBJ1-2
v_call: TRBV5-1
d_call: NA

cdr3_aa: CASSLGVRRNTEAFF
cdr3_nt: TGCGCCAGCAGCTTGGGGGTGAGAAGAAATACTGAAGCTTTCTTT
clone_size: NA
j_call: TRBJ1-1
v_call: TRBV5-1
d_call: NA

cdr3_aa: CASSDKLGQVKNEQFF
cdr3_nt: TGTGCCAGCAGCGATAAATTGGGACAGGTAAAAAATGAGCAGTTCTTC
clone_size: NA
j_call: TRBJ2-1
v_call: TRBV6-4
d_call: TRBD1

cdr3_aa: CASSLAGGRWNEQFF
cdr3_nt: TGTGCCAGCAGCTTAGCGGGAGGAAGATGGAATGAGCAGTTCTTC
clone_size: NA
j_call: TRBJ2-1
v_call: TRBV11-2
d_call: TRBD2

cdr3_aa: CASSPTGIPDTEAFF
cdr3_nt: TGTGCCAGCAGTCCTACCGGGATCCCAGACACTGAAGCTTTCTTT
clone_size: NA
j_call: TRBJ1-1
v_call: TRBV28
d_call: NA

cdr3_aa: CASRKASGRGTDTQYF
cdr3_nt: TGCGCCAGCAGGAAGGCGTCAGGGAGGGGCACAGATACGCAGTATTTT
clone_size: NA
j_call: TRBJ2-3
v_call: TRBV10-2
d_call: TRBD2

cdr3_aa: CAWSITGTGGFNEQFF
cdr3_nt: TGTGCCTGGAGTATCACCGGGACAGGGGGTTTCAATGAGCAGTTCTTC
clone_size: NA
j_call: TRBJ2-1
v_call: TRBV30
d_call: TRBD1

cdr3_aa: CASSPLQSRSTGELFF
cdr3_nt: TGTGCCAGCAGCCCCCTCCAGAGCAGGAGCACCGGGGAGCTGTTTTTT
clone_size: NA
j_call: TRBJ2-2
v_call: TRBV5-4
d_call: NA

cdr3_aa: CASSRDRGGDSPLHF
cdr3_nt: TGTGCCAGCTCACGGGACAGGGGCGGAGATTCACCCCTCCACTTT
clone_size: NA
j_call: TRBJ1-6
v_call: TRBV18
d_call: TRBD1

cdr3_aa: CASKNSDSGANVLTF
cdr3_nt: TGCGCCAGCAAGAACTCTGACTCTGGGGCCAACGTCCTGACTTTC
clone_size: once
j_call: TRBJ2-6
v_call: TRBV5-1
d_call: NA

cdr3_aa: CASSYSRASLAYEQYF
cdr3_nt: TGTGCCAGCAGTTACTCGAGGGCTAGCCTAGCCTACGAGCAGTACTTC
clone_size: NA
j_call: TRBJ2-7
v_call: TRBV6-5
d_call: NA

cdr3_aa: CASSEGQNYGYTF
cdr3_nt: TGCGCCAGCAGTGAAGGACAGAACTATGGCTACACCTTC
clone_size: NA
j_call: TRBJ1-2
v_call: TRBV10-1
d_call: NA

cdr3_aa: CASSTLQRAEAFF
cdr3_nt: TGTGCCAGCAGCACTTTACAACGCGCTGAAGCTTTCTTT
clone_size: NA
j_call: TRBJ1-1
v_call: TRBV21-1
d_call: NA

cdr3_aa: CASSFLAGTYNEQFF
cdr3_nt: TGTGCCAGCAGTTTTCTAGCGGGGACCTACAATGAGCAGTTCTTC
clone_size: NA
j_call: TRBJ2-1
v_call: TRBV27
d_call: TRBD2

cdr3_aa: CSVEHTVHEQFF
cdr3_nt: TGCAGCGTTGAACATACAGTCCATGAGCAGTTCTTC
clone_size: NA
j_call: TRBJ2-1
v_call: TRBV29-1
d_call: NA

cdr3_aa: CAWTQGQSSSGNTIYF
cdr3_nt: TGTGCCTGGACCCAGGGGCAAAGTTCCTCTGGAAACACCATATATTTT
clone_size: many
j_call: TRBJ1-3
v_call: TRBV30
d_call: NA

cdr3_aa: CASSRDRSTDTQYF
cdr3_nt: TGTGCCAGCAGCCGCGACAGAAGCACAGATACGCAGTATTTT
clone_size: NA
j_call: TRBJ2-3
v_call: TRBV5-4
d_call: NA

cdr3_aa: CASSFNTAGLADTQYF
cdr3_nt: TGCGCCAGCAGCTTCAATACCGCGGGTCTCGCAGATACGCAGTATTTT
clone_size: NA
j_call: TRBJ2-3
v_call: TRBV5-1
d_call: NA

cdr3_aa: CASSLIGNTGELFF
cdr3_nt: TGTGCCAGCAGCTTAATAGGGAACACCGGGGAGCTGTTTTTT
clone_size: NA
j_call: TRBJ2-2
v_call: TRBV11-2
d_call: NA

cdr3_aa: CASSFSGGDQPQHF
cdr3_nt: TGCGCCAGCAGCTTTTCGGGGGGCGATCAGCCCCAGCATTTT
clone_size: NA
j_call: TRBJ1-5
v_call: TRBV5-1
d_call: NA

cdr3_aa: CATSDVGPGQGTTYGYTF
cdr3_nt: TGTGCCACCAGTGATGTGGGACCTGGACAGGGCACCACCTATGGCTACACCTTC
clone_size: NA
j_call: TRBJ1-2
v_call: TRBV24-1
d_call: TRBD1

cdr3_aa: CSARGTYEQYF
cdr3_nt: TGCAGTGCCCGGGGAACCTACGAGCAGTACTTC
clone_size: NA
j_call: TRBJ2-7
v_call: TRBV20-1
d_call: NA

cdr3_aa: CASNRRSYADEKLFF
cdr3_nt: TGTGCCAGCAACAGGCGATCGTATGCTGATGAAAAACTGTTTTTT
clone_size: NA
j_call: TRBJ1-4
v_call: TRBV2
d_call: NA

cdr3_aa: CASSKGLAGAGYEQYF
cdr3_nt: TGTGCCAGTAGTAAGGGACTAGCGGGAGCTGGGTACGAGCAGTACTTC
clone_size: NA
j_call: TRBJ2-7
v_call: TRBV19
d_call: TRBD2

cdr3_aa: CASSDPGWAGNTIYF
cdr3_nt: TGCGCCAGCAGTGACCCAGGGTGGGCTGGAAACACCATATATTTT
clone_size: NA
j_call: TRBJ1-3
v_call: TRBV10-2
d_call: NA

cdr3_aa: CATTPRGDGNTEAFF
cdr3_nt: TGCGCCACGACGCCTCGGGGGGATGGGAACACTGAAGCTTTCTTT
clone_size: NA
j_call: TRBJ1-1
v_call: TRBV5-1
d_call: NA

cdr3_aa: CASSSTLGGANSPLHF
cdr3_nt: TGCGCCAGCAGCTCGACCCTTGGGGGGGCAAATTCACCCCTCCACTTT
clone_size: NA
j_call: TRBJ1-6
v_call: TRBV5-1
d_call: NA

cdr3_aa: CASSNQETQYF
cdr3_nt: TGTGCCAGTAGTAACCAAGAGACCCAGTACTTC
clone_size: NA
j_call: TRBJ2-5
v_call: TRBV19
d_call: NA

cdr3_aa: CASSLVVAYGYTF
cdr3_nt: TGTGCCAGCAGCTTAGTGGTTGCTTATGGCTACACCTTC
clone_size: NA
j_call: TRBJ1-2
v_call: TRBV7-9
d_call: NA

cdr3_aa: CASSRDTGTGSGKLFF
cdr3_nt: TGTGCCAGCAGCCGAGATACGGGGACAGGGTCCGGAAAACTGTTTTTT
clone_size: NA
j_call: TRBJ1-4
v_call: TRBV7-9
d_call: TRBD1

cdr3_aa: CAGKTSGVTDTQYF
cdr3_nt: TGTGCCGGAAAGACTAGCGGGGTCACAGATACGCAGTATTTT
clone_size: few
j_call: TRBJ2-3
v_call: TRBV28
d_call: TRBD2

cdr3_aa: CASSLSQDYEQYF
cdr3_nt: TGCGCCAGCAGCTTGAGCCAGGACTACGAGCAGTACTTC
clone_size: NA
j_call: TRBJ2-7
v_call: TRBV5-1
d_call: NA

cdr3_aa: CASSLTANTGELFF
cdr3_nt: TGTGCCAGCAGCTTAACAGCGAACACCGGGGAGCTGTTTTTT
clone_size: NA
j_call: TRBJ2-2
v_call: TRBV7-8
d_call: NA

cdr3_aa: CASSRDSGYGYTF
cdr3_nt: TGTGCCAGCAGCCGAGACAGTGGCTATGGCTACACCTTC
clone_size: NA
j_call: TRBJ1-2
v_call: TRBV7-9
d_call: NA

cdr3_aa: CASSPRTGVSNQPQHF
cdr3_nt: TGTGCCAGTAGTCCCCGAACGGGAGTTAGCAATCAGCCCCAGCATTTT
clone_size: NA
j_call: TRBJ1-5
v_call: TRBV19
d_call: NA

cdr3_aa: CAISEPGQRREQYF
cdr3_nt: TGTGCCATCAGCGAGCCGGGACAGCGTAGGGAGCAGTACTTC
clone_size: few
j_call: TRBJ2-7
v_call: TRBV10-3
d_call: TRBD1

cdr3_aa: CATSRDLSGSIRYNEQFF
cdr3_nt: TGTGCCACCAGCAGAGATCTAAGCGGGAGCATTCGCTACAATGAGCAGTTCTTC
clone_size: NA
j_call: TRBJ2-1
v_call: TRBV15
d_call: TRBD2

cdr3_aa: CAWSVRALAGGETQYF
cdr3_nt: TGTGCCTGGAGTGTAAGGGCGCTAGCGGGAGGAGAGACCCAGTACTTC
clone_size: NA
j_call: TRBJ2-5
v_call: TRBV30
d_call: TRBD2

cdr3_aa: CSVGGHRDRDNQPQHF
cdr3_nt: TGCAGCGTTGGGGGCCACCGGGACAGGGACAATCAGCCCCAGCATTTT
clone_size: NA
j_call: TRBJ1-5
v_call: TRBV29-1
d_call: TRBD1